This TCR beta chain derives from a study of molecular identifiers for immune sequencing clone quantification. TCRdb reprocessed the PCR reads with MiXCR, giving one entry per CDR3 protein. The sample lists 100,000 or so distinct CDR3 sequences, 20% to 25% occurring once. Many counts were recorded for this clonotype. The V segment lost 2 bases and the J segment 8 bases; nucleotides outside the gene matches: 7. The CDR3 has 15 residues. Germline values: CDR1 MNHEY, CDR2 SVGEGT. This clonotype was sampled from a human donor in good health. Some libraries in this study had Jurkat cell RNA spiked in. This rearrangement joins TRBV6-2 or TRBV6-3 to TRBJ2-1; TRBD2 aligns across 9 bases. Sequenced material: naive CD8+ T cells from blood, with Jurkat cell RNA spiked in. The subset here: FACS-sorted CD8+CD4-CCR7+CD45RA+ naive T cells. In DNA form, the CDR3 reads TGTGCCAGCAGTTACGGTAGCGGGAGTAGAGATGAGCAGTTCTTC. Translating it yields CASSYGSGSRDEQFF.